The 14 T cell receptor beta chains presented below share a single source sample, sequenced in a study of CD8+ T cells in alopecia areata. The sequencing template was cDNA reverse transcribed from extracted RNA. The table came from immunoSEQ multiplex PCR; TCRdb's copy has only in-frame clones and leaves some out. The sample includes around 70,000 clones, roughly 28% of them seen just once. Treatment reported: oral pan-JAK inhibitor, 5-10 mg twice daily. The sample in question was CD8+ T cells sorted from blood, obtained at week 4, from a patient treated with tofacitinib. The receptor set was obtained from a human donor with alopecia areata.

The chain carries TRBV5-5 and TRBJ2-5; 7 nucleotides match TRBD1. This CDR3 contains 15 residues. Germline V gene lookup returns CDR1 SGHKS and CDR2 YYEKEE (reference sequence). The ends lost 7 bases at V and 4 bases at J; junction bases unmatched: 13. The CDR3 reads CASHEEQGTGETQYF. DNA for the CDR3: TGTGCCAGCCATGAGGAACAGGGGACGGGAGAGACCCAGTACTTC.

The V call is TRBV15, the J call TRBJ2-7; D is undetermined. V lost 3 bases to trimming and J lost 7 bases, with 13 bases between them. The CDR3 runs to 13 residues. The V gene's germline CDR1 is LNHNV and CDR2 YYDKDF (reference sequence). The CDR3 nucleotides read TGTGCCACCAGCAGTAACACCCCGCGAGAGCAGTACTTC. Translation gives CATSSNTPREQYF.

The table lists this clone with a few counts. This chain links TRBV6-5 with TRBJ2-5; the D call may be TRBD1 or TRBD2 (5 bases each). The CDR3 has 13 residues. Germline lookup yields CDR1 MNHEY and CDR2 SVGAGI. Deletions cut 9 bases from V and 2 bases from J, with 13 bases between. CDR3 nucleotide sequence: TGTGCCAGTAAGCAGGGACCACAAGAGACCCAGTACTTC. It codes for CASKQGPQETQYF.

V gene TRBV27 combines with J gene TRBJ2-2; D remains ambiguous. Looked up from germline, CDR1 is MNHEY and CDR2 is SMNVEV (reference sequence). V shed 2 bases and J shed 6 bases, with 1 base lying between them. This CDR3 is built from 11 residues. CDR3 residues: CASSLAGELFF. CDR3 sequence (DNA): TGTGCCAGCAGTTTAGCCGGGGAGCTGTTTTTT.

CDR3 sequence: CASSSNSGGRDTQYF. Written as DNA, the CDR3 is TGTGCCAGCAGCTCAAACAGCGGGGGGCGAGATACGCAGTATTTT. This sequence joins TRBV7-9 and TRBJ2-3; TRBD2 aligns across 9 bases. The V and J ends lost 4 bases and 5 bases, in that order; junction bases with no gene match: 7. The CDR3 spans 15 residues. Germline V gives CDR1 SEHNR, CDR2 FQNEAQ (reference sequence).

This clone was observed a few times. V and J are TRBV2 and TRBJ2-3; D is perhaps TRBD1 (6 bases). This CDR3 comprises 16 residues. Germline CDR1 is SNHLY and CDR2 is FYNNEI. V gave up 7 bases and J gave up 5 bases, with 22 bases separating them. The CDR3 DNA reads TGTGCCAGCACCCGAGGGGGACGGACCAGGGGAGATACGCAGTATTTT. Amino acids: CASTRGGRTRGDTQYF.

The rearrangement uses TRBV9 and TRBJ2-5, with D unresolved. This CDR3 contains 14 residues. V was clipped by 4 bases and J by 5 bases, with 15 bases between them. The germline CDR1 and CDR2 sequences are SGDLS and YYNGEE. CDR3 in amino acids: CASSSQEGLETQYF. In nucleotides, the CDR3 is TGTGCCAGCAGCTCCCAAGAAGGGCTTGAGACCCAGTACTTC.

This clone was seen a few times. The V and J genes are TRBV4-1 and TRBJ1-1; 7 positions agree with TRBD1. Germline CDR1 and CDR2: MGHRA and YSYEKL. V was clipped by 3 bases and J by 5 bases; unmatched bases: 9. The CDR3 extends over 15 amino acids. CDR3 DNA sequence: TGCGCCAGCAGCCATTCAACAGGGGTTCGTACTGAAGCTTTCTTT. Protein sequence: CASSHSTGVRTEAFF.

This rearrangement joins TRBV25-1 to TRBJ2-5; no firm D call. The CDR3 length is 11 residues. Germline V gives CDR1 MGHDK, CDR2 SYGVNS. V lost 4 bases to trimming and J lost 5 bases, with 5 bases between them. CDR3 DNA sequence: TGTGCCAGCAGTGTTGGGGAGACCCAGTACTTC. Translated, it gives CASSVGETQYF.

The chain employs TRBV29-1 and TRBJ2-7; 7 nucleotides match TRBD2. Germline lookup yields CDR1 SQVTM and CDR2 ANQGSEA. The V segment lost 6 bases and the J segment 3 bases; nucleotides outside the gene matches: 5. The CDR3 has 12 residues. The CDR3 reads CSVGTIYYEQYF. The CDR3 region has the DNA TGCAGCGTCGGGACTATCTACTACGAGCAGTACTTC.

Notes on this clone: A read error may account for a junction end that differs from germline. This CDR3 is CAISVTSGSDEQFF. The CDR3 nucleotides are TGTGCCATCAGTGTTACTAGCGGGAGCGATGAGCAGTTCTTC. The chain couples TRBV6-1 to TRBJ2-1; 11 bases align to TRBD2. Germline loops: CDR1 MNHNS, CDR2 SASEGT. CDR3 length equals 14 residues.

The chain links TRBV7-9 to TRBJ1-5; D uncertain. This CDR3 is 12 amino acids long. In germline, CDR1 is SEHNR, CDR2 FQNEAQ (reference sequence). The germline V and J ends were trimmed by 1 base and 8 bases, with 6 bases remaining between them. Here the CDR3 reads CASSLGGKPQHF. CDR3 bases: TGTGCCAGCAGCTTAGGCGGTAAGCCCCAGCATTTT.

This clone was detected many times. The chain is built from TRBV10-2 and TRBJ1-1; D is ambiguous. CDR3 size: 11 residues. CDR1 WSHSY and CDR2 SAAADI come from the germline V gene. Trimming took 6 bases from V and 0 from J, leaving 2 bases between them. The CDR3, as DNA: TGCGCCAGCAGGATGAACACTGAAGCTTTCTTT. Translating gives CASRMNTEAFF.

V and J are TRBV30 and TRBJ1-1; D perhaps matches TRBD1 (6 bases). In germline, CDR1 is GTSNPN, CDR2 SVGIG (reference sequence). This CDR3 is built from 13 residues. Trimming shortened V by 2 bases and J by 4 bases, and 11 bases separated the two germline ends. CDR3 sequence reads: CAWSPTGLTEAFF. The CDR3 DNA is TGTGCCTGGAGTCCTACAGGGCTCACTGAAGCTTTCTTT.